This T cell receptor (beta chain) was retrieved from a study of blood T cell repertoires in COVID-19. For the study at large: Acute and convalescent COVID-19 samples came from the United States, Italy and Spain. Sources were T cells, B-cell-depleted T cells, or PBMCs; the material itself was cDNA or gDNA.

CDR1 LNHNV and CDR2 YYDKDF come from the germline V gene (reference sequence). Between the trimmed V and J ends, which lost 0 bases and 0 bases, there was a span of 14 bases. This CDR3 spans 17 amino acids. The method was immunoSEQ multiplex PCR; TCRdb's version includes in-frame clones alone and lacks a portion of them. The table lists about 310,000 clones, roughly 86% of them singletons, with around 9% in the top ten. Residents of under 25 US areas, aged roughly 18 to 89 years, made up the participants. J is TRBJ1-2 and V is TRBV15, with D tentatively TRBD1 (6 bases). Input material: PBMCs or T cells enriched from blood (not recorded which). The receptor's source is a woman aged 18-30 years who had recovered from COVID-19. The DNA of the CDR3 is TGTGCCACCAGCAGAGAATTAGGACAGCGCTCTAACTATGGCTACACCTTC. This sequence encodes CATSRELGQRSNYGYTF.